This TCR beta chain was sequenced in a study of blood T cells in healthy people across ages. Then a second PCR, running about 7 to 11 cycles, was carried out with a sample-barcoded 5' primer and a J-beta primer mix. Per sample, CDR3-containing paired-end reads numbered at least 2.5 million. TCRdb redid the calling of the 5' RACE reads with MiXCR, one entry per CDR3 protein. The sample includes 730,000 or so distinct CDR3 sequences, around 43% seen only once; the top ten take about 30%. Study conclusions and caveats: When one million T cells were used, diversity estimates were thought to be underestimates. The lack of PBMC sorting stopped any conclusive naive versus antigen-experienced comparison. Diversity of TCR beta per million T cells declined in a roughly linear way with age.

J gave up 1 base and V 5 bases, and 16 bases lay outside the gene matches. This CDR3 region has 21 residues. Germline V lookup: CDR1 SGHNT, CDR2 YENEEA. This clonotype showed up just a few times. The target antigen is unknown. J is TRBJ1-6 and V is TRBV11-3; 11 positions agree with TRBD1. This TCR derives from an elderly man in good health. Sequencing input: blood. The CDR3 loop is CASSLPSGQGANCSYNSPLHF. CDR3 DNA sequence: TGTGCCAGCAGCCTCCCTTCAGGACAGGGGGCGAATTGTTCCTATAATTCACCCCTCCACTTT.